Listed below are T cell receptor beta chains from one sample, sequenced in a study of T cells after posttransplantation cyclophosphamide. Sequencing was performed with immunoSEQ multiplex PCR; in TCRdb, only in-frame clones are kept and a portion is missing. Of tens of thousands of clones detected, 70% to 90% appear once; the ten largest clones hold around 8.2%. The sample consisted of PBMCs, taken after an allogeneic stem cell transplant with a calcineurin inhibitor and methotrexate. The receptors were sampled from a female patient in her fifties or sixties who received an allogeneic stem cell transplant from an unrelated donor, was CMV-positive, and had chronic GVHD only. The graft donor may have given rise to some T cells. Both conserved end residues are trimmed from each CDR3. D genes are given only for firm matches. Some rows have no size entry. The others give once, few or many, or a class for an expanded clone.

clone_size	d_call	cdr3_length	j_call	v_call	cdr3_aa
.	TRBD2	13	TRBJ2-7	TRBV7-2	ASSLGGGVAYEQY
.	.	14	TRBJ1-1	TRBV5-5	ASSLGTYIMNTEAF
.	TRBD1	13	TRBJ1-6	TRBV2	ASSGGRGQNSPLH
once	TRBD1	13	TRBJ2-5	TRBV6-1	ASSEGGQGKETQY
.	TRBD2	14	TRBJ2-4	TRBV6-1	ASSEVAGRAKNIQY
.	TRBD1	13	TRBJ1-2	TRBV28	ASSSIGQGHYGYT
.	.	13	TRBJ2-7	TRBV6-5	ASSPRGGGPYEQY
.	.	10	TRBJ2-7	TRBV7-9	ASSFDYYEQY
.	.	13	TRBJ2-5	TRBV6-5	AAHRTLGIGETQY
.	TRBD1	14	TRBJ1-2	TRBV4-1	ASSQTETGNPYGYT
few	.	13	TRBJ2-1	TRBV5-1	ASSLDRYHYNEQF
few	.	11	TRBJ2-5	TRBV27	ASSFMGAETQY
once	.	11	TRBJ1-1	TRBV5-6	ASSLVVNTEAF
.	TRBD2	17	TRBJ2-7	TRBV2	ASSEGSGLAATVSYEQY
.	TRBD1	14	TRBJ1-1	TRBV5-1	ASSLVRGTGYTEAF
.	TRBD2	13	TRBJ2-1	TRBV5-8	ASSLGLAGTNEQF
.	.	11	TRBJ2-7	TRBV5-1	ASSQMFSYEQY
.	TRBD2	14	TRBJ2-5	TRBV4-3	ASSRRLAGSQETQY
.	TRBD1	11	TRBJ2-7	TRBV19	ASSGGQGFEQY
once	TRBD2	15	TRBJ2-7	TRBV27	ASSLFAGTSGGYEQY
few	TRBD2	11	TRBJ2-7	TRBV6-1	ASSGGRDYEQY
.	TRBD2	14	TRBJ2-7	TRBV11-2	ASSLAGGMDTYEQY
.	.	11	TRBJ2-5	TRBV6-6	ASSYRGGETQY
.	.	13	TRBJ2-1	TRBV6-5	ASSRMGPGGGEQF
.	TRBD1	12	.	TRBV2	ASPGGTGVNEQY
.	TRBD1	13	TRBJ2-7	TRBV18	ASSGTGDPLYEQY
.	TRBD2	14	TRBJ2-1	TRBV7-9	ASSLVLRGDLNEQF
few	.	12	TRBJ2-2	TRBV19	ASSTTPNTGELF
.	TRBD1	12	TRBJ2-7	TRBV27	ASSLGTGLNEQY
.	TRBD1	11	TRBJ2-7	TRBV7-3	ASSFGTAYEQY
.	.	13	TRBJ2-1	TRBV11-2	ASSLFPRTANEQF